The rows below give T cell receptor beta chains drawn from one sample of a study of OX40 agonist ivuxolimab in advanced cancers. The method was immunoSEQ multiplex PCR; TCRdb's version includes in-frame clones alone and lacks a portion of them. Altogether roughly 80,000 clones are present, 70% to 90% being singletons, with the ten largest covering roughly 0.38%. The source material was CD4+ or CD8+ T cells sorted from blood, sampled in a trial of the OX40 agonist ivuxolimab. Every receptor here comes from an adult with an advanced solid tumor such as melanoma, head and neck, liver or kidney cancer. CDR3s include the opening cysteine and the closing phenylalanine or tryptophan. The order of the fields is J gene, clone size, D gene, V gene, CDR3 DNA, CDR3 protein. The D gene is left open where the match is weak. A row's size may be missing; if present it is once, few, many or a size class.

J gene: TRBJ2-1; clone size: -; D gene: TRBD2; V gene: TRBV5-1; CDR3 DNA: TGCGCCAGCAGCCCACGAAGCGCGGGAGGGAACAATGAGCAGTTCTTC; CDR3 protein: CASSPRSAGGNNEQFF
J gene: TRBJ2-3; clone size: once; D gene: -; V gene: TRBV7-9; CDR3 DNA: TGTGCCAGCAGCTCTAATAGAGAGGGAACAGATACGCAGTATTTT; CDR3 protein: CASSSNREGTDTQYF
J gene: TRBJ1-5; clone size: -; D gene: -; V gene: TRBV19; CDR3 DNA: TGTGCCATGCGGGGCTGGGGTAGCAATCAGCCCCAGCATTTT; CDR3 protein: CAMRGWGSNQPQHF
J gene: TRBJ2-2; clone size: few; D gene: -; V gene: TRBV5-1; CDR3 DNA: TGCGCCAGCAGCCAACAGGGAGGAGGGACCGGGGAGCTGTTTTTT; CDR3 protein: CASSQQGGGTGELFF
J gene: TRBJ2-7; clone size: -; D gene: TRBD2; V gene: TRBV18; CDR3 DNA: TGTGCCAGCTCTCGGCCGGGACTACAACCTTTCGAGCAGTACTTC; CDR3 protein: CASSRPGLQPFEQYF
J gene: TRBJ2-4; clone size: -; D gene: -; V gene: TRBV5-1; CDR3 DNA: TGCGCCAGCAGCGGAGGGACAGCCGCAAACATTCAGTACTTC; CDR3 protein: CASSGGTAANIQYF
J gene: TRBJ2-5; clone size: -; D gene: -; V gene: TRBV5-1; CDR3 DNA: TGCGCCAGCCACAGGATAGGCAGGGGTGATCAAGAGACCCAGTACTTC; CDR3 protein: CASHRIGRGDQETQYF
J gene: TRBJ2-5; clone size: -; D gene: -; V gene: TRBV7-6; CDR3 DNA: TGTGCCAGCAGCTTAGGACCGACACGAGAGACCCAGTACTTC; CDR3 protein: CASSLGPTRETQYF
J gene: TRBJ1-2; clone size: -; D gene: -; V gene: TRBV5-1; CDR3 DNA: TGCGCCAGCAGCGGGGACGGTGACTATGGCTACACCTTC; CDR3 protein: CASSGDGDYGYTF
J gene: TRBJ1-1; clone size: -; D gene: -; V gene: TRBV30; CDR3 DNA: TGTGCCTGGCGCCCTCTCGGACGGAACACTGAAGCTTTCTTT; CDR3 protein: CAWRPLGRNTEAFF
J gene: TRBJ2-3; clone size: -; D gene: -; V gene: TRBV11-3; CDR3 DNA: TGTGCCAGCAGCTTAGGCATTGGCGGAAGCACAGATACGCAGTATTTT; CDR3 protein: CASSLGIGGSTDTQYF
J gene: TRBJ2-3; clone size: -; D gene: TRBD2; V gene: TRBV5-4; CDR3 DNA: TGTGCCAGCAGCGAGGATGTGGCGGGAGTGGTAACGCAGTATTTT; CDR3 protein: CASSEDVAGVVTQYF
J gene: TRBJ2-1; clone size: -; D gene: -; V gene: TRBV19; CDR3 DNA: TGTGCCAGTAGTCCCAACGGGGGAGTTGGAAATGAGCAGTTCTTC; CDR3 protein: CASSPNGGVGNEQFF
J gene: TRBJ2-1; clone size: once; D gene: -; V gene: TRBV11-2; CDR3 DNA: TGTGCCAGCAGCCCAGTGGGGGGATTAGTGCACAATGAGCAGTTCTTC; CDR3 protein: CASSPVGGLVHNEQFF
J gene: TRBJ2-2; clone size: -; D gene: TRBD2; V gene: TRBV14; CDR3 DNA: TGTGCCAGCAGCCCAATAGCGGGAGTCGGGGAGCTGTTTTTT; CDR3 protein: CASSPIAGVGELFF
J gene: TRBJ2-2; clone size: once; D gene: TRBD2; V gene: TRBV2; CDR3 DNA: TGTGCCAGCAGGGGAGCGGGGGGCGCGAACACCGGGGAGCTGTTTTTT; CDR3 protein: CASRGAGGANTGELFF
J gene: TRBJ2-6; clone size: once; D gene: -; V gene: TRBV6-5; CDR3 DNA: TGTGCCAGCAGCCCCTATATCTCTGGGGCCAACGTCCTGACTTTC; CDR3 protein: CASSPYISGANVLTF
J gene: TRBJ2-2; clone size: -; D gene: -; V gene: TRBV9; CDR3 DNA: TGTGCCAGCAGCGTAGCGATCCTGAACACCGGGGAGCTGTTTTTT; CDR3 protein: CASSVAILNTGELFF
J gene: TRBJ2-2; clone size: -; D gene: -; V gene: TRBV11-3; CDR3 DNA: TGTGCCAGCAGCTTAGTAGACACCGGGGAGCTGTTTTTT; CDR3 protein: CASSLVDTGELFF
J gene: TRBJ2-3; clone size: -; D gene: TRBD2; V gene: TRBV6-1; CDR3 DNA: TGTGCCAGCAGTGCCCGGGCCAGGCGGGGGACCCGCACAGATACGCAGTATTTT; CDR3 protein: CASSARARRGTRTDTQYF
J gene: TRBJ1-1; clone size: -; D gene: -; V gene: TRBV5-1; CDR3 DNA: TGCGCCAGCAGCTTCTTCGGGGGCACTGAAGCTTTCTTT; CDR3 protein: CASSFFGGTEAFF
J gene: TRBJ2-1; clone size: -; D gene: TRBD1; V gene: TRBV18; CDR3 DNA: TGTGCCAGCTCACCTATTACGACAGGGGGATTAGATGAGCAGTTCTTC; CDR3 protein: CASSPITTGGLDEQFF
J gene: TRBJ2-5; clone size: -; D gene: -; V gene: TRBV6-5; CDR3 DNA: TGTGCCAGCAGTTACTCAGAGACCCAGTACTTC; CDR3 protein: CASSYSETQYF
J gene: TRBJ2-3; clone size: -; D gene: -; V gene: TRBV11-2; CDR3 DNA: TGTGCCAGCAGCCCCACCACAGATACGCAGTATTTT; CDR3 protein: CASSPTTDTQYF
J gene: TRBJ2-1; clone size: -; D gene: TRBD2; V gene: TRBV11-3; CDR3 DNA: TGTGCCAGCAGCCTCGGGGTAGCGGGTGACACCTACAATGAGCAGTTCTTC; CDR3 protein: CASSLGVAGDTYNEQFF
J gene: TRBJ1-4; clone size: -; D gene: -; V gene: TRBV18; CDR3 DNA: TGTGCCAGCTCACCACAAAGGGGACCCAATAATGAAAAACTGTTTTTT; CDR3 protein: CASSPQRGPNNEKLFF
J gene: TRBJ1-2; clone size: -; D gene: -; V gene: TRBV27; CDR3 DNA: TGTGCCAGCAGTTTGTCGGCAGGCGATAACTATGGCTACACCTTC; CDR3 protein: CASSLSAGDNYGYTF
J gene: TRBJ2-5; clone size: -; D gene: TRBD2; V gene: TRBV18; CDR3 DNA: TGTGCCAGCTCACCAGGACTAGCGGGAGAGACCCAGTACTTC; CDR3 protein: CASSPGLAGETQYF
J gene: TRBJ1-4; clone size: -; D gene: TRBD1; V gene: TRBV7-2; CDR3 DNA: TGTGCCAGCAGCTTACCAGGGGGCCGGTCTGAAAAACTGTTTTTT; CDR3 protein: CASSLPGGRSEKLFF
J gene: TRBJ2-2; clone size: -; D gene: -; V gene: TRBV5-6; CDR3 DNA: TGTGCCAGCAGCCGAGGAGAGCTGAACACCGGGGAGCTGTTTTTT; CDR3 protein: CASSRGELNTGELFF
J gene: TRBJ2-2; clone size: -; D gene: TRBD1; V gene: TRBV10-3; CDR3 DNA: TGTGCCATCAGTGAGTCGACAGGGGGTCGGGCCGGGGAGCTGTTTTTT; CDR3 protein: CAISESTGGRAGELFF
J gene: TRBJ1-6; clone size: -; D gene: -; V gene: TRBV25-1; CDR3 DNA: TGTGCCAGCAGTGCCCCGACCCGACCCCTCCACTTT; CDR3 protein: CASSAPTRPLHF
J gene: TRBJ2-2; clone size: -; D gene: -; V gene: TRBV4-2; CDR3 DNA: TGTGCCAGCAGCGAAATCCGGGACACAGATAACACCGGGGAGCTGTTTTTT; CDR3 protein: CASSEIRDTDNTGELFF
J gene: TRBJ1-6; clone size: -; D gene: TRBD1; V gene: TRBV11-2; CDR3 DNA: TGTGCCAGCAGCCCCGGGACAGGGGGGGGTTCACCCCTCCACTTT; CDR3 protein: CASSPGTGGGSPLHF